A single sample is the source of the 18 T cell receptor beta chains below, sequenced in a study of blood T cell repertoires in COVID-19. Some clones are missing from TCRdb's copy, which holds only in-frame ones; the method was immunoSEQ multiplex PCR. This sample has about 300,000 clones, with about 85% found just once. The sequenced material came from peripheral blood. The source is a human donor in a cohort sampled during active COVID-19.

The chain combines TRBV29-1 with TRBJ2-1; no clear D. Between the trimmed V and J ends, which lost 4 bases and 8 bases, there was a span of 6 bases. CDR1 is SQVTM and CDR2 is ANQGSEA in the germline V gene. CDR3 size: 10 residues. The CDR3: CSVGVYEQFF. The CDR3 nucleotides read TGCAGCGTTGGAGTGTATGAGCAGTTCTTC.

The rearrangement joins TRBV24-1 to TRBJ2-3; the D is unclear. The CDR3 is 13 residues long. V shed 2 bases and J shed 2 bases, with 4 bases lying between them. Germline CDR1 and CDR2: KGHDR and SFDVKD. CDR3 protein: CATSDWATDTQYF. CDR3 nucleotide sequence: TGTGCCACCAGTGATTGGGCCACAGATACGCAGTATTTT.

This sequence joins TRBV4-2 and TRBJ1-6; possibly TRBD1 for D (6 bases). This CDR3 contains 17 residues. Germline V gene lookup returns CDR1 LGHNA and CDR2 YNFKEQ. V gave up 0 bases and J gave up 9 bases, with 18 bases separating them. CDR3 residues: CASSQDPVGQSGSPLHF. DNA for the CDR3: TGTGCCAGCAGCCAAGATCCGGTCGGACAGAGTGGTTCACCCCTCCACTTT.

The J gene is TRBJ2-5, the V gene TRBV27; 8 nucleotides agree with TRBD2. The CDR3 loop spans 13 amino acids. Germline trimming cut 5 bases from V and 7 bases from J; bases unmatched to any gene: 6. Germline lookup yields CDR1 MNHEY and CDR2 SMNVEV (reference sequence). CDR3 sequence reads: CASSTPGGATQYF. As DNA, the CDR3 is TGTGCCAGCAGTACCCCGGGGGGGGCGACCCAGTACTTC.

The genes are TRBV24-1 and TRBJ2-2; the D gene is possibly TRBD2 (5 bases). V was clipped by 0 bases and J by 7 bases, with 14 bases between them. The CDR3 extends over 16 amino acids. Germline V gene data show CDR1 as KGHDR and CDR2 as SFDVKD. The CDR3 protein is CATSDLDLGVGGELFF. The DNA of the CDR3 is TGTGCCACCAGTGATTTGGACTTGGGAGTAGGCGGGGAGCTGTTTTTT.

This clone was recorded once. The rearrangement joins TRBV4-2 to TRBJ2-5, with a weak D call TRBD2 (5 bases). In germline, CDR1 is LGHNA, CDR2 YNFKEQ. Trimming removed 0 bases from V and 2 bases from J, with 10 bases in between. This CDR3 contains 15 residues. The CDR3 DNA sequence: TGTGCCAGCAGCCAAGATCGGTTAGCGCAAGAGACCCAGTACTTC. This encodes CASSQDRLAQETQYF.

V is TRBV18 and J is TRBJ2-7; 7 bases agree with TRBD1. Germline lookup yields CDR1 KGHSH and CDR2 LQKENI. V shed 3 bases, J shed 6 bases, and the junction held 8 bases outside the gene matches. CDR3 length: 14 residues. CDR3 residues: CASSPSSGQLEQYF. The CDR3 nucleotides are TGTGCCAGCTCACCCTCTTCGGGACAGCTCGAGCAGTACTTC.

The genes are TRBV6-2 or TRBV6-3 and TRBJ2-7; maybe TRBD2 (6 bases). The germline V and J ends were trimmed by 0 bases and 5 bases, with 17 bases remaining between them. This CDR3 is 16 amino acids long. CDR1 and CDR2 (germline): MNHEY, SVGEGT. In DNA, the CDR3 is TGTGCCAGCAGTTACTCGATTCAGCGGGCCGGGGACGAGCAGTACTTC. Its protein product is CASSYSIQRAGDEQYF.

This chain uses TRBV7-8 with TRBJ2-3, with 8 bases identical to TRBD1. V gave up 3 bases and J gave up 6 bases; unmatched junction bases: 11. This CDR3 region has 16 residues. The germline gives CDR1 SGHVS, CDR2 FQNEAQ. This CDR3 is CASSLRATGGWDTQYF. As DNA, the CDR3 is TGTGCCAGCAGCTTGAGGGCTACAGGGGGATGGGATACGCAGTATTTT.

This clone has a handful of counts. V is TRBV5-1 and J is TRBJ2-6, with D unresolved. V was cut by 0 bases and J by 1 base, with 5 bases left in between. The CDR3 loop spans 15 amino acids. Germline V CDR1 and CDR2: SGHRS, YFSETQ. The DNA of the CDR3 is TGCGCCAGCAGCTTGGAAGCTTCTGGGGCCAACGTCCTGACTTTC. Encoded protein: CASSLEASGANVLTF. The full variable domain, completed using reference TRBV5-1 and TRBJ2-6, is KAGVTQTPRYLIKTRGQQVTLSCSPISGHRSVSWYQQTPGQGLQFLFEYFSETQRNKGNFPGRFSGRQFSNSRSEMNVSTLELGDSALYLCASSLEASGANVLTFGAGSRLTVL.

The chain joins TRBV9 to TRBJ2-1, with D perhaps matching TRBD2 (5 bases). Trimming stripped 2 bases from V and 8 bases from J, with 17 bases between. This CDR3 spans 15 amino acids. Germline V CDR1 and CDR2: SGDLS, YYNGEE. The CDR3 DNA sequence: TGTGCCAGCAGCGTCTCCAGTGTATCGGGGTATGAGCAGTTCTTC. This sequence encodes CASSVSSVSGYEQFF.

This sequence joins TRBV13 and TRBJ2-7; maybe TRBD1 (5 bases). V lost 2 bases to trimming and J lost 3 bases, with 11 bases between them. The length of the CDR3 is 14 residues. Germline assignment: CDR1 PRHDT and CDR2 FYEKMQ (reference sequence). The CDR3 region is CASSLNRKNYEQYF. The DNA for the CDR3 is TGTGCCAGCAGCTTAAACAGGAAAAACTACGAGCAGTACTTC.

This sequence joins TRBV19 and TRBJ2-5; tentative D call: TRBD2 (5 bases). Germline assignment: CDR1 LNHDA and CDR2 SQIVND (reference sequence). The CDR3 is made up of 14 amino acids. The ends were cut back, 5 bases at V and 3 bases at J, with 13 bases in the middle. The CDR3 DNA is TGTGCCAGTAGTCCGACGGGGTCTGAAGAGACCCAGTACTTC. It yields the protein CASSPTGSEETQYF.

J is TRBJ2-4 and V is TRBV2; possibly TRBD2 for D (6 bases). This CDR3 has 13 residues. Germline lookup yields CDR1 SNHLY and CDR2 FYNNEI. Trimming stripped 7 bases from V and 6 bases from J, with 13 bases between. CDR3 DNA sequence: TGTGCCAGCATGTGGGAGGTGGGAAACATTCAGTACTTC. This gives the protein CASMWEVGNIQYF.

This clone appeared a single time. The gene calls are TRBV15 and TRBJ2-5; 9 bases are shared with TRBD2. Germline CDR1 reads LNHNV; CDR2 reads YYDKDF (reference sequence). The CDR3 runs 13 residues. V shed 9 bases and J 3 bases; nucleotides not matched to a gene: 5. DNA of the CDR3: TGTGCCACGCGGCGGACTAGCGAAGAGACCCAGTACTTC. Translated: CATRRTSEETQYF.

This clone was seen more than once but under ten times. This chain uses TRBV6-5 with TRBJ1-1; 7 bases are a match to TRBD1. CDR1 is MNHEY, CDR2 SVGAGI, per germline. CDR3 size: 14 residues. V was clipped by 9 bases and J by 1 base; unmatched bases: 8. This chain's CDR3 is CASSTGWGNTEAFF. CDR3 nucleotide sequence: TGTGCCAGTTCGACAGGGTGGGGGAACACTGAAGCTTTCTTT.

This rearrangement joins TRBV18 to TRBJ2-3, with 8 bases fitting TRBD2. The CDR3 contains 16 residues. The germline gives CDR1 KGHSH, CDR2 LQKENI. The junction had 9 bases not matched to a gene; V was cut back by 4 bases and J by 3 bases. The CDR3 region has the DNA TGTGCCAGCTCACAGGGAACTAGCGGAGGAACAGATACGCAGTATTTT. It yields the protein CASSQGTSGGTDTQYF.

This chain connects TRBV2 to TRBJ2-1; possible D gene TRBD2, 5 bases. Trimming left V 6 bases short and J 15 bases short, with 12 bases between. Per germline, CDR1 SNHLY and CDR2 FYNNEI. The CDR3 consists of 10 residues. CDR3 sequence: CASRDSLLFF. CDR3 sequence (DNA): TGTGCCAGCAGGGACTCCCTTTTGTTCTTC.